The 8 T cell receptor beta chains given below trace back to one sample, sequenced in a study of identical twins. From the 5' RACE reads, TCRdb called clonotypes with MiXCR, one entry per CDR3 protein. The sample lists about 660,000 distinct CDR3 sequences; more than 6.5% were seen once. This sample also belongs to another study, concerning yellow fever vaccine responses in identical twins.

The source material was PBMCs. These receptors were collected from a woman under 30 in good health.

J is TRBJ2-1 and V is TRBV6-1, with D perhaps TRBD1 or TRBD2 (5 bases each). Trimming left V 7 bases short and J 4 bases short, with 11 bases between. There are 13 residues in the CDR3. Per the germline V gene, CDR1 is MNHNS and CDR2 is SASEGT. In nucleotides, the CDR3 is TGTGCCAGCACCGAGGGGCTTTACAATGAGCAGTTCTTC. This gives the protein CASTEGLYNEQFF.

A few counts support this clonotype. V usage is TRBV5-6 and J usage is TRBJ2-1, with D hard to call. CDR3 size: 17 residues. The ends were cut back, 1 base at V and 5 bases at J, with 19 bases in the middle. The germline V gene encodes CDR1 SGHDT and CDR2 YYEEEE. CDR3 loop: CASSLSPGRKTNNEQFF. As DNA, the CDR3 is TGTGCCAGCAGCTTGAGCCCGGGTCGAAAAACGAACAATGAGCAGTTCTTC.

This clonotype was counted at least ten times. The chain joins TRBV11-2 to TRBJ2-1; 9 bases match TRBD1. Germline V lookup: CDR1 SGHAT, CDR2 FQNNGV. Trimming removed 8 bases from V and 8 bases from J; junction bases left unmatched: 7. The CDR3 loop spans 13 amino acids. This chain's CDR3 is CASSRDREDEQFF. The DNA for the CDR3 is TGTGCCAGCTCCAGGGACAGGGAAGATGAGCAGTTCTTC.

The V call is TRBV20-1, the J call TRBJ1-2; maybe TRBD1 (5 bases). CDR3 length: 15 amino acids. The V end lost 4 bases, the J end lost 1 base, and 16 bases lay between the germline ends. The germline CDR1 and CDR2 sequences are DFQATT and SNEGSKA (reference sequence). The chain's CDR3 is CSATKGTLNNYGYTF. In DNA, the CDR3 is TGCAGTGCTACCAAAGGGACGCTCAATAACTATGGCTACACCTTC.

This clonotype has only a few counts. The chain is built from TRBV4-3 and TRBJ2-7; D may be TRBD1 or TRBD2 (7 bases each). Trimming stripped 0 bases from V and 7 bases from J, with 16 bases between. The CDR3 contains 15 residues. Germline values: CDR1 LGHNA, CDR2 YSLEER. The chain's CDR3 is CASSQDRSGGEEQYF. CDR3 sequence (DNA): TGCGCCAGCAGCCAAGATCGGTCAGGGGGGGAAGAGCAGTACTTC.

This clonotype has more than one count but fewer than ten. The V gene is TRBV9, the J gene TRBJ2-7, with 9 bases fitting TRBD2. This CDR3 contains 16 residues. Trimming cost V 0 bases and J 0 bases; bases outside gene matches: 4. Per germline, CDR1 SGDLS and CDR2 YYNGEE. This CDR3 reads CASSVEAGGLSYEQYF. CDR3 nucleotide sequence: TGTGCCAGCAGCGTAGAAGCGGGAGGCCTCTCCTACGAGCAGTACTTC.

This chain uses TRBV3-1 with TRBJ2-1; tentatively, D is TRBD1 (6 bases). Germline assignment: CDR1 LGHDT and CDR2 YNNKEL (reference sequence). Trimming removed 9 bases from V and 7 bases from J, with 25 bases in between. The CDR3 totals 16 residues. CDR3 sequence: CARNFLRRQAKNEQFF. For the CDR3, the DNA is TGTGCCAGAAATTTCCTCCGTCGACAGGCGAAGAATGAGCAGTTCTTC.

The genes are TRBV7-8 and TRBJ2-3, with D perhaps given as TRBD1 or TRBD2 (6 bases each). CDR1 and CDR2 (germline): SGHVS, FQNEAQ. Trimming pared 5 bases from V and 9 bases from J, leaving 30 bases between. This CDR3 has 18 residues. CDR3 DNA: TGTGCCAGCAGCGCGGCCAACCTCAGACAGGTCCTCGGAGGGACGCAGTATTTT. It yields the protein CASSAANLRQVLGGTQYF.